Detailed here is one T cell receptor (beta chain). The target antigen is unknown. The sample is drawn from a study of CD8+CD57+ T cells in acquired aplastic anemia. Study overall: Across the sorted CD4+ and CD8+ cells, DNA amounts averaged roughly 3.5 ug. On average, healthy donors gave around 10 million reads for CD4+ cells. Study observations and caveats: Patients and controls had CD8+ Simpson's diversity values that were not significantly distinct. Common to patients and controls were 25 to 30 CD8+ CDR3 sequences.

The TCR beta profiling, which covered VDJ combination and CDR3 sequence, was carried out using genomic DNA as the template. TCRdb reprocessed the reads with MiXCR, giving one entry per CDR3 protein. Of under 200,000 distinct CDR3 sequences listed, approximately 43% are singletons. The germline V gene has CDR1 SQVTM and CDR2 ANQGSEA. V lost 2 bases and J 1 base, leaving 8 bases between the germline ends. The CDR3 runs to 14 residues. The V gene is TRBV29-1, the J gene TRBJ2-2; no clear D gene. Sequenced input: sorted CD4+, CD8+, or CD8+CD57+ T cells (not recorded which) from PBMCs. The sequence came from a human donor in good health. CDR3 nucleotide sequence: TGCAGCGTTGAAAGTGGCGGGAACACCGGGGAGCTGTTTTTT. This sequence encodes CSVESGGNTGELFF.